A selection of T cell receptor beta chains follows, all from one sample in a study of T-cell memory formation after mild COVID-19. MiXCR, applied by TCRdb to the 5' RACE reads, yields one record per CDR3 protein. The sample holds some 300,000 distinct CDR3 sequences, about 20% seen once. What was sequenced was PBMCs or a T cell subset sorted from them (not recorded which). The receptors shown here come from a man aged 18 to 30 who had mild COVID-19 (a few samples of this study predate the infection). Cell type and time point are not known. The CDR3 runs from the conserved cysteine through the conserved F or W. A D gene is named only where the DNA matches it firmly. For some rows the clone size is stated as once, few or many, or as a class when expanded; others skip it.

TRBV12-3/TRBV12-4	TRBJ2-7	NA	NA	CASSRTGNYEQYF	TGTGCCAGCAGTCGGACGGGAAACTACGAGCAGTACTTC
TRBV5-6	TRBJ1-2	NA	NA	CASSAGPSNHGYTF	TGTGCCAGCAGCGCCGGGCCTTCAAACCATGGCTACACCTTC
TRBV9	TRBJ1-2	NA	NA	CASSVDDTSFYGYTF	TGTGCCAGCAGCGTAGATGACACCTCCTTCTATGGCTACACCTTC
TRBV27	TRBJ2-7	NA	few	CAPNEWQAYEQYF	TGTGCCCCGAACGAGTGGCAGGCCTACGAGCAGTACTTC
TRBV5-5	TRBJ1-2	TRBD1	NA	CASSLVGTGGRQAGGYTF	TGTGCCAGCAGCTTGGTTGGGACAGGGGGGAGACAAGCAGGAGGCTACACCTTC
TRBV6-5	TRBJ2-7	NA	NA	CASSYHRDEQYF	TGTGCCAGCAGTTACCACCGGGACGAGCAGTACTTC
TRBV5-6	TRBJ2-2	NA	NA	CASSHLYERANTGELFF	TGTGCCAGCAGCCACCTCTATGAGAGGGCGAACACCGGGGAGCTGTTTTTT
TRBV6-2/TRBV6-3	TRBJ1-2	NA	few	CASSHERVWVSFVGYTF	TGTGCCAGCAGTCACGAGAGAGTCTGGGTCAGCTTTGTCGGCTACACCTTC
TRBV7-9	TRBJ2-2	TRBD2	NA	CASSSERGTGELFF	TGTGCCAGCAGCTCCGAGCGGGGCACCGGGGAGCTGTTTTTT
TRBV5-6	TRBJ2-5	NA	few	CASSLLTAGETQYF	TGTGCCAGCAGCTTGCTTACAGCCGGGGAGACCCAGTACTTC
TRBV29-1	TRBJ2-4	NA	few	CSVVQGQAKNIQYF	TGCAGCGTTGTACAGGGTCAAGCCAAAAACATTCAGTACTTC
TRBV10-3	TRBJ1-4	TRBD1	many	CAISGQGEEKLFF	TGTGCCATCAGCGGACAGGGAGAGGAAAAACTGTTTTTT
TRBV5-1	TRBJ2-5	TRBD2	NA	CASSLAPAGAQETQYF	TGCGCCAGCAGCTTGGCCCCAGCGGGGGCCCAAGAGACCCAGTACTTC
TRBV27	TRBJ2-7	TRBD2	many	CASMWGPGGDEQYF	TGTGCCAGCATGTGGGGACCGGGAGGGGACGAGCAGTACTTC
TRBV2	TRBJ2-2	NA	few	CASSERQINTGELFF	TGTGCCAGCAGTGAAAGACAGATCAACACCGGGGAGCTGTTTTTT
TRBV19	TRBJ2-1	NA	NA	CASSILNGGFNEQFF	TGTGCCAGTAGTATATTGAACGGGGGATTCAATGAGCAGTTCTTC
TRBV29-1	TRBJ1-2	TRBD1	few	CSVRDRENYGYTF	TGCAGCGTTCGGGACAGGGAGAACTATGGCTACACCTTC
TRBV7-9	TRBJ1-4	NA	NA	CASSFVRTFSTNEKLFF	TGTGCCAGCAGCTTCGTACGGACCTTTTCAACTAATGAAAAACTGTTTTTT
TRBV12-3/TRBV12-4	TRBJ2-3	NA	NA	CASSFVPASTDTQYF	TGTGCCAGCAGTTTTGTTCCAGCTAGCACAGATACGCAGTATTTT
TRBV7-2	TRBJ2-5	TRBD1	few	CASSTDRVGETQYF	TGTGCCAGCAGTACCGACAGGGTTGGAGAGACCCAGTACTTC
TRBV30	TRBJ2-7	NA	NA	CAWSREGPDPYEQYF	TGTGCCTGGAGTCGAGAGGGACCCGACCCGTACGAGCAGTACTTC
TRBV5-1	TRBJ2-1	TRBD1	many	CASSPDRVREQFF	TGCGCCAGCAGCCCGGACAGGGTTCGGGAGCAGTTCTTC
TRBV4-3	TRBJ2-3	NA	NA	CASSQDGNHLLTTQYF	TGCGCCAGCAGCCAGGACGGCAATCACCTCCTCACTACGCAGTATTTT
TRBV5-6	TRBJ1-1	TRBD1	few	CASSTGQYTEAFF	TGTGCCAGCAGCACGGGACAGTACACTGAAGCTTTCTTT
TRBV7-2	TRBJ2-5	TRBD1	few	CASSVPGQGSETQYF	TGTGCCAGCAGCGTCCCGGGACAGGGGAGCGAGACCCAGTACTTC
TRBV7-2	TRBJ1-5	NA	few	CASSLVDAWAHNQPQHF	TGTGCCAGCAGCTTAGTGGACGCGTGGGCTCACAATCAGCCCCAGCATTTT
TRBV29-1	TRBJ1-1	NA	NA	CSVESGNTEAFF	TGCAGCGTTGAATCGGGGAACACTGAAGCTTTCTTT
TRBV29-1	TRBJ1-4	TRBD1	few	CSVGIRGGEKLFF	TGCAGCGTTGGCATCAGGGGGGGCGAAAAACTGTTTTTT
TRBV5-4	TRBJ2-1	NA	NA	CASSRTVNEQFF	TGTGCCAGCAGCCGGACCGTGAATGAGCAGTTCTTC
TRBV20-1	TRBJ1-6	TRBD1	few	CSASHGQGGSPLHF	TGCAGTGCTAGCCACGGACAGGGGGGTTCACCCCTCCACTTT
TRBV9	TRBJ2-4	NA	few	CASSAQTLDIQYF	TGTGCCAGCAGCGCACAAACATTAGACATTCAGTACTTC
TRBV5-6	TRBJ1-1	NA	few	CASSLEDLPAGTEAFF	TGTGCCAGCAGCTTGGAGGACCTCCCGGCGGGCACTGAAGCTTTCTTT
TRBV28	TRBJ2-3	NA	NA	CASSLWGTQLRGIDTQYF	TGTGCCAGCAGTTTATGGGGGACTCAATTAAGGGGGATAGATACGCAGTATTTT
TRBV29-1	TRBJ2-3	NA	few	CSVEDRTDTQYF	TGCAGCGTTGAAGATCGCACAGATACGCAGTATTTT
TRBV9	TRBJ2-1	NA	NA	CASSPSGSRMNEQFF	TGTGCCAGCAGCCCTTCGGGGTCCCGGATGAATGAGCAGTTCTTC
TRBV6-2/TRBV6-3	TRBJ1-5	NA	few	CASSYWRGNNQPQHF	TGTGCCAGCAGTTACTGGCGGGGGAACAATCAGCCCCAGCATTTT
TRBV4-1	TRBJ2-2	NA	few	CASSQGPTGELFF	TGCGCCAGCAGCCAAGGTCCCACCGGGGAGCTGTTTTTT
TRBV4-1	TRBJ1-1	NA	NA	CASSQDSRRQNTEAFF	TGCGCCAGCAGCCAAGATAGCAGGAGACAGAACACTGAAGCTTTCTTT
TRBV29-1	TRBJ2-3	TRBD2	few	CSVDGRGYPTDTQYF	TGCAGCGTTGATGGGAGGGGTTATCCCACAGATACGCAGTATTTT
TRBV5-1	TRBJ2-5	NA	many	CASSSPRAAQETQYF	TGCGCCAGCAGCAGCCCCAGGGCGGCTCAAGAGACCCAGTACTTC
TRBV20-1	TRBJ1-3	NA	NA	CSAKGPTLNTIYF	TGCAGTGCTAAGGGTCCTACCCTAAACACCATATATTTT
TRBV5-5	TRBJ1-1	TRBD1	NA	CASSLSLGQSNTEAFF	TGTGCCAGCAGCTTGTCATTGGGACAGTCGAACACTGAAGCTTTCTTT
TRBV20-1	TRBJ2-3	TRBD2	NA	CSALRLASTDTQYF	TGCAGTGCCTTAAGACTAGCCAGCACAGATACGCAGTATTTT
TRBV7-8	TRBJ1-5	NA	few	CASSLVSGMQPQHF	TGTGCCAGCAGCTTAGTTTCAGGGATGCAGCCCCAGCATTTT
TRBV5-1	TRBJ1-1	TRBD1	NA	CASSGGQGMNTEAFF	TGCGCCAGCAGCGGAGGACAGGGTATGAACACTGAAGCTTTCTTT
TRBV20-1	TRBJ2-7	NA	NA	CSARDPIVGYEQYF	TGCAGTGCCCGGGACCCTATCGTGGGCTACGAGCAGTACTTC
TRBV7-2	TRBJ2-3	NA	few	CASSLALTRTDTQYF	TGTGCCAGCAGCTTAGCCCTGACTAGAACAGATACGCAGTATTTT
TRBV5-1	TRBJ2-7	NA	NA	CASSTELAYEQYF	TGCGCCAGCAGCACCGAGTTAGCCTACGAGCAGTACTTC
TRBV7-8	TRBJ1-1	TRBD1	NA	CASSSYRQGNTEAFF	TGTGCCAGCAGCTCTTACCGACAGGGGAACACTGAAGCTTTCTTT
TRBV4-3	TRBJ2-6	TRBD1	NA	CASSQKLGQASGANVLTF	TGCGCCAGCAGCCAAAAGTTGGGACAGGCCTCTGGGGCCAACGTCCTGACTTTC
TRBV7-9	TRBJ2-2	NA	NA	CASRIVGSGELFF	TGTGCCAGCCGCATAGTAGGTTCCGGTGAGCTGTTTTTT